This T cell receptor beta chain was sequenced in a study of CD8 T cells in Susac syndrome. Under recently defined diagnostic criteria, the patients with Susac syndrome qualified as having definite or probable disease. Through negative isolation, CD4+ and CD8+ T cells were obtained, while TEMRA cells were enriched using FACS. RNA was extracted with the RNeasy kit, and a quantity of about 0.45 to 1 ug was reverse transcribed using random hexamers. The CDR3 of TCR beta was amplified by immunoSEQ multiplex PCR across 54 Vbeta and 13 Jbeta. Each CDR3 protein is one row after TCRdb ran MiXCR on the immunoSEQ multiplex PCR reads. The sample has about 120,000 distinct CDR3 sequences, over 95% seen once. The length of the CDR3 is 14 residues. In germline, CDR1 is GTSNPN, CDR2 SVGIG (reference sequence). Trimming left V 3 bases short and J 4 bases short, with 15 bases between.

Source material: CD4+ T cells from PBMCs. The source is a human donor with Susac syndrome. The rearrangement joins TRBV30 to TRBJ2-5; perhaps TRBD2 as D (7 bases). The CDR3 protein is CAWSPGRGVETQYF. The CDR3 nucleotides read TGTGCCTGGAGCCCAGGGAGGGGGGTAGAGACCCAGTACTTC.